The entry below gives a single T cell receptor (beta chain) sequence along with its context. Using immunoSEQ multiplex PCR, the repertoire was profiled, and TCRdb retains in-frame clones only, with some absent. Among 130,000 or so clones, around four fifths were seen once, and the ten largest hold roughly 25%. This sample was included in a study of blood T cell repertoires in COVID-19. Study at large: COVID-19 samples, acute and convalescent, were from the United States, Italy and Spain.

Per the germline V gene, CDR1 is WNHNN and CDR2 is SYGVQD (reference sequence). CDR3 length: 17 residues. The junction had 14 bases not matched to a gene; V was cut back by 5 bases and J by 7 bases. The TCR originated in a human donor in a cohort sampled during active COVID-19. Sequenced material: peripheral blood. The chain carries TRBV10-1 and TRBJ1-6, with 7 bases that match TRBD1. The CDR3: CASSNPSEGARNSPLHF. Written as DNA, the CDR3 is TGCGCCAGCAGTAACCCAAGCGAGGGGGCGCGAAATTCACCCCTCCACTTT.